Sequencing of this T cell receptor beta chain was carried out in a study of cytomegalovirus exposure and HLA in healthy donors. Study as a whole: Of all 400 or so donors who were genotyped, around 82% belonged to the Caucasian-associated ancestry cluster. Whole-study findings and limits: Equally common other TCR beta chains were less clonally expanded than HLA-associated ones, a later analysis found. Later analysis identified several of the most significant clusters that appeared linked to common viral pathogens. A missense variant in DCLRE1C was later tied to TCR beta V- and J-gene trimming.

This clone occurred a few times. The antigen is not known. The PCR was carried out with 60 Vbeta primers and 13 Jbeta primers. TCRdb's copy holds only in-frame clones and misses some; the assay was immunoSEQ multiplex PCR. Altogether 210,000 or so clones are present, around four fifths being singletons, with the ten largest covering roughly 0.45%. The V gene's germline CDR1 is SGHTA and CDR2 FQGTGA. The CDR3 is 15 residues long. Trimming cost V 4 bases and J 4 bases; bases outside gene matches: 6. Sequencing input: PBMCs. The origin of this receptor is a boy between 10 and 17 years old in good health and CMV-seronegative. V usage is TRBV7-3 and J usage is TRBJ2-5, with TRBD1 identical over 10 bases. CDR3 loop: CASSSPGTGVETQYF. CDR3 nucleotides: TGTGCCAGCAGCTCCCCCGGGACAGGGGTAGAGACCCAGTACTTC.